The subject of this entry is one TCR beta chain. Its antigen is not known. The sample originates from a study of T cells in Graves' hyperthyroidism and ophthalmopathy. The CDR3 sequence is 14 residues long. Germline V lookup: CDR1 MNHEY, CDR2 SVGAGI. Trimming cost V 0 bases and J 6 bases, with 8 bases left between them. Regarding the study as a whole: Patients with ophthalmopathy were separated from those with stable hyperthyroidism by a 13 V-J model. Most clonotypes expanded in thyroid above 0.001 were likewise present in blood.

Amplification yielded TCR beta CDR3 regions, with RNA transcripts as the source. First-round RT-PCR targeting the TCR CDR3 was performed with the HTBI primer set. MiXCR, applied by TCRdb to the multiplex PCR reads, yields one record per CDR3 protein. In the table there are a few hundred thousand distinct CDR3 sequences, 46% of which are singletons. Patients aged 18 to 65 had newly diagnosed hyperthyroidism of under 2 months' duration. This TCR was recovered from a woman aged 18-29 years with Graves' hyperthyroidism. The material sequenced was peripheral blood or thyroid tissue (not recorded which). The chain is built from TRBV6-5 and TRBJ2-2; D may correspond to TRBD1 or TRBD2 (5 bases each). Here the CDR3 DNA reads TGTGCCAGCAGTTACTCGAGGGGAGCCGGGGAGCTGTTTTTT. It codes for CASSYSRGAGELFF.